The 17 T cell receptor beta chains reported below all come from one sample, sequenced in a study of blood T cell repertoires in COVID-19. TCRdb keeps only in-frame clones here, not all; method: immunoSEQ multiplex PCR. The sample includes roughly 250,000 clones, roughly 91% of them seen just once. Sequences were obtained from PBMCs or T cells enriched from blood (not recorded which). Receptors originate from a woman between 35 and 50 years old with acute COVID-19.

This clone was seen a single time. The chain uses TRBV27 and TRBJ1-2; 8 nucleotides agree with TRBD1. The CDR3 is 13 amino acids. Unmatched junction bases numbered 8, after V lost 9 bases and J lost 5 bases. Germline-derived CDR1 and CDR2 are MNHEY and SMNVEV (reference sequence). In nucleotides, the CDR3 is TGTGCCAGTAAAGGACAGGGAAGGTATGGCTACACCTTC. Translating it yields CASKGQGRYGYTF.

V usage is TRBV5-1 and J usage is TRBJ2-2; TRBD1 matches at 9 bases. This CDR3 spans 16 amino acids. V lost 4 bases and J lost 6; bases outside the gene matches: 10. The germline gives CDR1 SGHRS, CDR2 YFSETQ. In nucleotides, the CDR3 is TGCGCCAGCAGCCTTCTGGGACAGGGTGTCGCCGGGGAGCTGTTTTTT. This translates into CASSLLGQGVAGELFF.

The CDR3 sequence: CASSLGTALLNTEAFF. The CDR3 DNA is TGTGCCAGCAGCCTCGGGACAGCCCTACTCAACACTGAAGCTTTCTTT. This chain links TRBV5-5 with TRBJ1-1; TRBD1 aligns across 7 bases. The CDR3 covers 16 residues. CDR1 is SGHKS and CDR2 is YYEKEE in the germline V gene (reference sequence). After removal of 4 bases from V and 2 bases from J, the junction contained 11 bases not matched to a gene.

The chain combines TRBV7-2 with TRBJ2-3, with 11 bases matching TRBD2. The CDR3 has 15 residues. From germline, CDR1 is SGHTA and CDR2 FQGNSA. The ends lost 5 bases at V and 2 bases at J; junction bases unmatched: 3. The CDR3 DNA sequence: TGTGCCAGCAGCATTAGCGGGGGGGTCACAGATACGCAGTATTTT. This translates into CASSISGGVTDTQYF. Full variable domain (outside the CDR3, taken from reference TRBV7-2 and TRBJ2-3): GAGVSQSPSNKVTEKGKDVELRCDPISGHTALYWYRQSLGQGLEFLIYFQGNSAPDKSGLPSDRFSAERTGGSVSTLTIQRTQQEDSAVYLCASSISGGVTDTQYFGPGTRLTVL.

V and J are TRBV3-1 (or the pseudogene TRBV3-2) and TRBJ2-1, with D possibly TRBD1 on 6 matching bases. This CDR3 spans 13 amino acids. CDR1 is LGHDT, CDR2 YNNKEL, per germline (reference sequence). V gave up 4 bases and J gave up 8 bases, with 12 bases separating them. The chain's CDR3 is CASSPNHRDEQFF. CDR3 nucleotides: TGTGCCAGCAGCCCAAACCACAGGGATGAGCAGTTCTTC.

This clone was seen many times. V usage is TRBV24-1 and J usage is TRBJ2-5, with no clear D. Germline CDR1 is KGHDR and CDR2 is SFDVKD. Trimming left V 3 bases short and J 4 bases short, with 8 bases between. The CDR3 length is 13 residues. As DNA, the CDR3 is TGTGCCACCAGTGATGAGGCGGCAGAGACCCAGTACTTC. Translation gives CATSDEAAETQYF.

The rearrangement joins TRBV7-9 to TRBJ2-5; D tentatively fits TRBD1 or TRBD2 (7 bases each). The CDR3 length is 17 residues. Germline CDR1 is SEHNR and CDR2 is FQNEAQ (reference sequence). Trimming left V 5 bases short and J 1 base short, with 20 bases between. This CDR3 reads CASSIGRGLEIQETQYF. The DNA for the CDR3 is TGTGCCAGCAGCATAGGGAGGGGGCTTGAAATCCAAGAGACCCAGTACTTC.

The chain employs TRBV28 and TRBJ1-2; TRBD1 aligns across 11 bases. With V trimmed by 5 bases and J by 5 bases, 7 bases remained unmatched. CDR1 is MDHEN and CDR2 is SYDVKM in the germline V gene. The length of the CDR3 is 15 residues. CDR3 sequence (DNA): TGTGCCAGCAGTAACTCCGGGACAGGGGGGTATGGCTACACCTTC. Translated: CASSNSGTGGYGYTF.

This sequence joins TRBV6-5 and TRBJ2-1, with TRBD2 as a possible D gene (7 bases). This CDR3 has 12 residues. The germline V and J ends were trimmed by 2 bases and 14 bases, with 13 bases remaining between them. CDR1 MNHEY and CDR2 SVGAGI come from the germline V gene. The CDR3 nucleotides are TGTGCCAGCAGTTACCCGGGGGGCGCGAAGTTCTTC. Encoded protein: CASSYPGGAKFF.

In its sample, this clone was seen once. J is TRBJ1-4 and V is TRBV5-1; possible D gene TRBD1, 6 bases. There are 14 residues in the CDR3. Germline lookup yields CDR1 SGHRS and CDR2 YFSETQ. Trimming removed 3 bases from V and 7 bases from J, with 13 bases in between. DNA of the CDR3: TGCGCCAGCAGCTCGGGACAAGGGAGTGAAAAACTGTTTTTT. Translated, it gives CASSSGQGSEKLFF.

The V call is TRBV27, the J call TRBJ2-1; 9 bases fit TRBD1. Germline V gene sequence: CDR1 MNHEY, CDR2 SMNVEV (reference sequence). The CDR3 sequence is 15 residues long. V was clipped by 4 bases and J by 2 bases; unmatched bases: 3. The CDR3 is CASSSRDRAYNEQFF. The DNA for the CDR3 is TGTGCCAGCAGTTCCCGGGACAGGGCCTACAATGAGCAGTTCTTC.

This clone occurred a few times. The rearrangement uses TRBV5-6 and TRBJ1-6, with unresolved D. Germline V CDR1 and CDR2: SGHDT, YYEEEE. V gave up 6 bases and J gave up 8 bases, with 12 bases separating them. The CDR3 consists of 13 residues. The DNA for the CDR3 is TGTGCCAGCACCCTTGGCGGGGATTCACCCCTCCACTTT. It encodes CASTLGGDSPLHF.

This chain joins TRBV18 and TRBJ1-1; 9 nucleotides match TRBD1. The trim removed 9 bases at V and 5 bases at J, leaving 7 bases unmatched. The length of the CDR3 is 13 residues. CDR1 is KGHSH, CDR2 LQKENI, per germline. The CDR3 sequence is CASAQGAWTEAFF. In nucleotides, the CDR3 is TGTGCCAGTGCACAGGGGGCTTGGACTGAAGCTTTCTTT.

The rearrangement links TRBV6-5 to TRBJ1-5; TRBD1 is a possible D gene (6 bases). The CDR3 totals 13 residues. Trimming pared 6 bases from V and 5 bases from J, leaving 11 bases between. Germline loops: CDR1 MNHEY, CDR2 SVGAGI. The CDR3 nucleotides read TGTGCCAGCAGCCGGGACAAATATCAGCCCCAGCATTTT. Encoded protein: CASSRDKYQPQHF.

The chain uses TRBV4-2 and TRBJ1-1, with 7 bases that match TRBD1. Losses at the gene ends were 0 bases for V and 6 bases for J; bases not matched to a gene: 1. The V gene's germline CDR1 is LGHNA and CDR2 YNFKEQ. This CDR3 has 13 amino acids. The CDR3 DNA sequence: TGTGCCAGCAGCCAAGACAGGGGGGCTGAAGCTTTCTTT. As protein: CASSQDRGAEAFF.

The J gene is TRBJ1-6, the V gene TRBV18; D is possibly TRBD1 (6 bases). CDR3 length: 13 residues. V dropped 0 bases and J dropped 15 bases, with 12 bases sitting between them. Germline V gives CDR1 KGHSH, CDR2 LQKENI. Here the CDR3 reads CASSPPDRSFLHF. In DNA, the CDR3 is TGTGCCAGCTCACCACCCGACAGGAGTTTCCTCCACTTT. Full variable domain (remainder filled in from reference TRBV18 and TRBJ1-6): NAGVMQNPRHLVRRRGQEARLRCSPMKGHSHVYWYRQLPEEGLKFMVYLQKENIIDESGMPKERFSAEFPKEGPSILRIQQVVRGDSAAYFCASSPPDRSFLHFGNGTRLTVT.

The rearrangement joins TRBV27 to TRBJ1-1; TRBD1 matches at 7 bases. The V gene end was trimmed by 5 bases and the J gene end by 2 bases; junction bases not matched to a gene: 2. The V gene's germline CDR1 is MNHEY and CDR2 SMNVEV (reference sequence). The CDR3 has 13 residues. CDR3 DNA: TGTGCCAGCAGTGGGGACAGTAACACTGAAGCTTTCTTT. It yields the protein CASSGDSNTEAFF.